Given below is one T cell receptor (beta chain) in context. The CDR3 covers 14 residues. Germline V gene lookup returns CDR1 ENHRY and CDR2 SYGVKD. The V end was cut by 3 bases, the J end by 4 bases, with 11 bases between. This entry comes from a study of T-cell reconstitution after alpha-beta-depleted transplantation in children. Unique molecular identifiers featured in how the TCRbeta library was prepared. TCRdb analysed the PCR reads with MiXCR anew, one entry per CDR3 protein. Seen here are around 680,000 distinct CDR3 sequences, roughly 17% observed once, and the top ten hold about 1.1%. The chain uses TRBV10-3 and TRBJ2-3; D might be TRBD2 (7 bases). The sequence was obtained from a human donor who donated a stem cell graft to a child with acute myeloid leukemia. The sample here was PBMCs from the stem cell graft donor, taken from the stem cell graft. This chain's CDR3 is CAISEGGGPDTQYF. CDR3 coding DNA: TGTGCCATCAGTGAAGGGGGGGGCCCAGATACGCAGTATTTT.